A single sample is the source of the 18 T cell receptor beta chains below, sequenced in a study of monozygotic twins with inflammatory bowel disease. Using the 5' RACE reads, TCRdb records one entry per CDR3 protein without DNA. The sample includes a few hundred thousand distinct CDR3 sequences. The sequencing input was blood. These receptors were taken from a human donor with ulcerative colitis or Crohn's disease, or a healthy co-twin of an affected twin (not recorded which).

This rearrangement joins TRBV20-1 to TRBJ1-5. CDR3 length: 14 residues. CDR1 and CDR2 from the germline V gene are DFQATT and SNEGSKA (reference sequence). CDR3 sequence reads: CSAQRGLSNQPQHF.

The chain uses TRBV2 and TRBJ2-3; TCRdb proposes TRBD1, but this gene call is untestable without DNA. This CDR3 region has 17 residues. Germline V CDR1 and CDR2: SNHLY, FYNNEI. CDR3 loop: CASSPGTGVLSTDTQYF.

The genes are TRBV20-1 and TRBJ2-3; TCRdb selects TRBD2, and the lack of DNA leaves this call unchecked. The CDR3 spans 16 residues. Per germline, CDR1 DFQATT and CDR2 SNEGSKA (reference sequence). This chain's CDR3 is CSASSPGLAGAGTQYF.

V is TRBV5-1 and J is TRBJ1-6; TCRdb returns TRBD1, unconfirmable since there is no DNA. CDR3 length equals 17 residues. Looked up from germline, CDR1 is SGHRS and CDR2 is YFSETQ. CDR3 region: CASSSTDRGQGDSPLHF.

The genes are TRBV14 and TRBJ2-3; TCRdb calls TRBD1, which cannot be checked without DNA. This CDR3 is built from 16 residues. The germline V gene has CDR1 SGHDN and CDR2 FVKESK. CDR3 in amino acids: CASSSTGTIFIDTQYF.

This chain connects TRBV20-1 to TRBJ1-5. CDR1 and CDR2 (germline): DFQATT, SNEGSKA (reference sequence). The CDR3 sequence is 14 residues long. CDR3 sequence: CSARGEGGSQPQHF.

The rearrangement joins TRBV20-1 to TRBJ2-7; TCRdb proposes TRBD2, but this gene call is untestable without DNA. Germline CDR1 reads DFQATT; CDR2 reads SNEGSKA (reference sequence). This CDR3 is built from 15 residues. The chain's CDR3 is CSARSGREKGNEQYF.

CDR3 amino acids: CASSSEGLATDTQYF. The chain recombines TRBV14 with TRBJ2-3; the TCRdb call, TRBD2, lacks DNA for checking. Germline CDR1 and CDR2: SGHDN and FVKESK. This CDR3 is built from 15 residues.

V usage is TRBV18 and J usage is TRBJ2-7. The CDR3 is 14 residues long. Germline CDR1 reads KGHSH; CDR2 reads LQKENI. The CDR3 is CASSISGAPREQYF.

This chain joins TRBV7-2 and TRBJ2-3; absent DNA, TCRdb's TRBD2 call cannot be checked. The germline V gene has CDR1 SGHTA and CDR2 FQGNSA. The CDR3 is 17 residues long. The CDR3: CASSLAGFAGVRDTQYF.

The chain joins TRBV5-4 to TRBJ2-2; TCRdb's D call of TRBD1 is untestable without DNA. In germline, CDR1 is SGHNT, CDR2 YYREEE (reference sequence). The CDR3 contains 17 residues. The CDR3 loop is CASSAKGGAWWTGELFF.

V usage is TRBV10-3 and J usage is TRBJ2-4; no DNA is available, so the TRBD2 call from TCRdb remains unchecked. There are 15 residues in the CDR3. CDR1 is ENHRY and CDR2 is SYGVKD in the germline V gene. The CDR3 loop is CATKGTSGRENIQYF.

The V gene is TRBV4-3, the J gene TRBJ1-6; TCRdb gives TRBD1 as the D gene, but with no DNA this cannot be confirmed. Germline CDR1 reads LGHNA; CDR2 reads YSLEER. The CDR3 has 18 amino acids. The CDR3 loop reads CASSQVGARGLSGSPLHF.

The CDR3: CASSLIRARGWVNIQYF. The V gene is TRBV5-6, the J gene TRBJ2-4; TCRdb selects TRBD1, and the lack of DNA leaves this call unchecked. CDR1 and CDR2 from the germline V gene are SGHDT and YYEEEE. The CDR3 is made up of 17 amino acids. The entire variable domain, with the rest obtained from reference TRBV5-6 and TRBJ2-4, is as follows: DAGVTQSPTHLIKTRGQQVTLRCSPKSGHDTVSWYQQALGQGPQFIFQYYEEEERQRGNFPDRFSGHQFPNYSSELNVNALLLGDSALYLCASSLIRARGWVNIQYFGAGTRLSVL.

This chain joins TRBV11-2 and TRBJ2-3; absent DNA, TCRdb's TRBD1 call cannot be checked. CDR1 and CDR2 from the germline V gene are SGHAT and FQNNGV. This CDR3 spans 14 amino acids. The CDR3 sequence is CASSAGVRPDTQYF.

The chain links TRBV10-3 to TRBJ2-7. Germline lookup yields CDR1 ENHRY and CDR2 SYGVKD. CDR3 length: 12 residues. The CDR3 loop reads CAISELSTEQYF.

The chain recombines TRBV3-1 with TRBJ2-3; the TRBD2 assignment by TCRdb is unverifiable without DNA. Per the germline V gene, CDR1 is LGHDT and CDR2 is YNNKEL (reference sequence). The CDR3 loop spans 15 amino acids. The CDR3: CASSPRGISTDTQYF.

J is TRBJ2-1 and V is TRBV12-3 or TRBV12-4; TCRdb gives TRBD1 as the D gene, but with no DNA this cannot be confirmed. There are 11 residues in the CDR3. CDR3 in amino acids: CASRGQVEQFF.